This TCR beta chain was observed in a study of cytomegalovirus exposure and HLA in healthy donors. Study in general: Around 77 million unique TCRs from HLA-typed donors made up an early data release.

Note on this clone: Its specificity is not known.

13 Jbeta primers and 60 Vbeta primers were used for the PCR. Profiling relied on immunoSEQ multiplex PCR, and the TCRdb table lists in-frame clones only, not all of them. The data contain 75,000 to 90,000 clones, around 10% of them singletons. This CDR3 is 13 amino acids long. After removal of 4 bases from V and 7 bases from J, the junction contained 3 bases not matched to a gene. Germline CDR1 reads ENHRY; CDR2 reads SYGVKD. In nominal health when sampled, donors likely had unrecorded immune exposures nonetheless. General observations from the study: In a later analysis, TCR beta V- and J-gene trimming showed a link to a missense DCLRE1C variant. As a later analysis showed, several of the most significant clusters appeared to be linked to common viral pathogens.

The source is a man aged 55 to 70 in good health and CMV-seropositive. Sequenced material: PBMCs. V and J are TRBV10-3 and TRBJ2-1; TRBD2 agrees at 8 bases. The CDR3 coding sequence is TGTGCCATCAGTGTTGCGGGAGGAAATGAGCAGTTCTTC. Translation: CAISVAGGNEQFF.